The 4 T cell receptor beta chains below were found in one sample sequenced in a study of beta chain features in type 1 diabetes. TCRB transcripts that were expressed got sequenced, as all of the isolated RNA had been reverse transcribed. Assay: immunoSEQ multiplex PCR; the TCRdb copy retains only in-frame clones and omits some. The repertoire has under 300,000 clones, 27% of them found once; the top ten carry roughly 4%. Sequencing was done on a sample of central memory CD4+ T cells from blood. These receptors were collected from a man between 25 and 39 years old in good health.

Here the CDR3 reads CASSLNRGYQETQYF. The CDR3 DNA reads TGTGCCAGCAGTTTAAATAGGGGGTACCAAGAGACCCAGTACTTC. V is TRBV27 and J is TRBJ2-5; possibly TRBD1 for D (6 bases). This CDR3 has 15 residues. Trimming removed 2 bases from V and 0 bases from J, with 10 bases in between. Germline V gene sequence: CDR1 MNHEY, CDR2 SMNVEV (reference sequence).

The V gene is TRBV5-1, the J gene TRBJ2-2; D remains unclear. Looked up from germline, CDR1 is SGHRS and CDR2 is YFSETQ. Trimming took off 5 bases at V and 6 bases at J, with 5 bases between the two ends. This CDR3 region has 11 residues. As DNA, the CDR3 is TGCGCCAGCAGAAGGGCCGGGGAGCTGTTTTTT. Translating gives CASRRAGELFF.

Only a few counts were recorded for this clone. This chain links TRBV18 with TRBJ2-7; 7 bases agree with TRBD2. Trimming took 3 bases from V and 6 from J; bases not matched to a gene: 2. Germline V CDR1 and CDR2: KGHSH, LQKENI. The CDR3 has 12 residues. The CDR3 protein is CASSPSGGEQYF. DNA of the CDR3: TGTGCCAGCTCACCCTCGGGGGGCGAGCAGTACTTC.

The chain's CDR3 is CSGKLGEEQYF. DNA for the CDR3: TGCAGCGGCAAACTGGGGGAAGAGCAGTACTTC. The J gene is TRBJ2-7, the V gene TRBV29-1; D may be TRBD1 or TRBD2 (5 bases each). This CDR3 is built from 11 residues. Per the germline V gene, CDR1 is SQVTM and CDR2 is ANQGSEA. The V gene lost 7 bases and the J gene lost 7 bases, with 14 bases spanning the gap.